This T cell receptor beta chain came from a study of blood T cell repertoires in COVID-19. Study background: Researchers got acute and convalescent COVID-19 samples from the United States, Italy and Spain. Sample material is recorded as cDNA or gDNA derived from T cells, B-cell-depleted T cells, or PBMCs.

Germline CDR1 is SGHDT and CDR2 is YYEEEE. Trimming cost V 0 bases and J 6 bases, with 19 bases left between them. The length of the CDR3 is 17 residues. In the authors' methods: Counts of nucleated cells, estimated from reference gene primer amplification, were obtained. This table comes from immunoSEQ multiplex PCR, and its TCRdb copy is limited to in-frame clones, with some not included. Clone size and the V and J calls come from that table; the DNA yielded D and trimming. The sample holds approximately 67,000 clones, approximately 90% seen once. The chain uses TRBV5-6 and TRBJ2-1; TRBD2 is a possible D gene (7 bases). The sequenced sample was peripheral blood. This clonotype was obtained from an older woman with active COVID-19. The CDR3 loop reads CASSLGPRPGGGNEQFF. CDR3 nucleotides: TGTGCCAGCAGCTTGGGACCTCGCCCGGGGGGCGGCAATGAGCAGTTCTTC.